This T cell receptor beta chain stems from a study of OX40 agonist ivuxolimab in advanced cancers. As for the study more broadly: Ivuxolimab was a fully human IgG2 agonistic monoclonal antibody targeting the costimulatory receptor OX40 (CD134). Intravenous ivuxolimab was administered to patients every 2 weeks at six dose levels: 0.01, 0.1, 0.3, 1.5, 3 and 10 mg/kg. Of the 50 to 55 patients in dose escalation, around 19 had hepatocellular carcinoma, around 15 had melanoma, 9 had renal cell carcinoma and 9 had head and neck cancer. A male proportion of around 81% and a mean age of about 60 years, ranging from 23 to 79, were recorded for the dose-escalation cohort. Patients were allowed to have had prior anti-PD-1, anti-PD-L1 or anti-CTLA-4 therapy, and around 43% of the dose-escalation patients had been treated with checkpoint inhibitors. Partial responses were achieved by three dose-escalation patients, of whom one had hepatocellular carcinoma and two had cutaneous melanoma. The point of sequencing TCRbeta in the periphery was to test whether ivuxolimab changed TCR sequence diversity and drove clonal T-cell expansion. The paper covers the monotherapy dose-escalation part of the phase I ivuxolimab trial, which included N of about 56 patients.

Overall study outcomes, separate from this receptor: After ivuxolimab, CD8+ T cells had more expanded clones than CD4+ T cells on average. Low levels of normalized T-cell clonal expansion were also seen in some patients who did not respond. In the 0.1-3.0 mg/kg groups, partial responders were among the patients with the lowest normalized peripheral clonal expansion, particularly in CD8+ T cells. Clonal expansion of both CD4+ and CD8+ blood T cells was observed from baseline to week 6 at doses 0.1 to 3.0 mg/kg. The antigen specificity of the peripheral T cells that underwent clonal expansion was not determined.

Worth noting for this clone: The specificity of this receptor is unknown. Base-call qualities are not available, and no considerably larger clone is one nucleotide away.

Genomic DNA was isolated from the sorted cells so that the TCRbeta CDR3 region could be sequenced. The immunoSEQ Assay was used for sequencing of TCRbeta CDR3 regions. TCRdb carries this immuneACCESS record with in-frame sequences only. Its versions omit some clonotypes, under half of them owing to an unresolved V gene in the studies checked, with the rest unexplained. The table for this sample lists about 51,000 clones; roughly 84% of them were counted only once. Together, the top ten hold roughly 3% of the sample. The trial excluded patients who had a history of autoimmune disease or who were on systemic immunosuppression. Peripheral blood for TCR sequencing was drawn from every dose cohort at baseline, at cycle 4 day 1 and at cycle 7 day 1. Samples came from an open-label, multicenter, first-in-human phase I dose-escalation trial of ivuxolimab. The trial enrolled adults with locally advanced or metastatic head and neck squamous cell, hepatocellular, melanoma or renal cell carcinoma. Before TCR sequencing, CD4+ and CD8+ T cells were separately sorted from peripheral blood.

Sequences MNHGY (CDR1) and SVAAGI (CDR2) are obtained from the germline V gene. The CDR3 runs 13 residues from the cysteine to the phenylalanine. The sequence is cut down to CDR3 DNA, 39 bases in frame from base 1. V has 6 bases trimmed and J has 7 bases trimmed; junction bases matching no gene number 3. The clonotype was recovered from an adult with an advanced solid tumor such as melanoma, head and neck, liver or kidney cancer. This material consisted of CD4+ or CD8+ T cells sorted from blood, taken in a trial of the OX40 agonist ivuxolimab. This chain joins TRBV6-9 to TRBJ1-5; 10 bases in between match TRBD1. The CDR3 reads CASSGTGEQPQHF. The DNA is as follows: TGTGCCAGCAGCGGGACAGGGGAACAGCCCCAGCATTTT.